These 4 T cell receptor beta chains were sequenced from one sample in a study of blood T cell repertoires in COVID-19. Libraries were prepared by immunoSEQ multiplex PCR; TCRdb keeps only in-frame clonotypes and omits some of them. Found here are tens of thousands of clones, more than 65% of them singletons; the top ten hold 8.8%. The sequenced sample consisted of peripheral blood. All receptors derive from a woman aged 70-85 years with acute or convalescent COVID-19.

This CDR3 is CASSYFGTSGDNEQFF. In DNA form, the CDR3 reads TGTGCCAGCAGTTACTTCGGGACTAGCGGGGACAATGAGCAGTTCTTC. The V and J genes are TRBV6-5 and TRBJ2-1; 13 bases are a match to TRBD2. The junction had 2 bases not matched to a gene; V was cut back by 1 base and J by 5 bases. The germline CDR1 and CDR2 sequences are MNHEY and SVGAGI. The CDR3 runs to 16 residues.

At least ten counts were recorded for this clone. The chain links TRBV20-1 to TRBJ2-2; no clear D gene. This CDR3 has 13 residues. Per germline, CDR1 DFQATT and CDR2 SNEGSKA (reference sequence). Trimming shortened V by 3 bases and J by 0 bases, and 5 bases separated the two germline ends. For the CDR3, the DNA is TGCAGTGCTAGTGGTACGAACACCGGGGAGCTGTTTTTT. Its translation is CSASGTNTGELFF.

This chain connects TRBV6-6 to TRBJ2-5; 9 bases fit TRBD2. Germline V gene lookup returns CDR1 MNHNY and CDR2 SVGAGI (reference sequence). The CDR3 is 15 amino acids. With V trimmed by 6 bases and J by 5 bases, 10 bases remained unmatched. This CDR3 is CASSRLAESVETQYF. DNA of the CDR3: TGTGCCAGCAGCCGACTAGCGGAAAGTGTGGAGACCCAGTACTTC.

The chain recombines TRBV6-5 with TRBJ1-6; TRBD1 matches at 7 bases. CDR3 size: 15 residues. V gave up 6 bases and J gave up 7 bases; unmatched junction bases: 9. CDR1 is MNHEY, CDR2 SVGAGI, per germline. For the CDR3, the DNA is TGTGCCAGCAGCCCCCGGACAGGAGTAAATTCACCCCTCCACTTT. Its translation is CASSPRTGVNSPLHF.